This TCR beta chain was retrieved from a study of blood T cell repertoires in COVID-19. Study background: In each case, the material was cDNA or gDNA derived from T cells, B-cell-depleted T cells, or PBMCs.

This clone was found a few times. In the authors' workflow: The assay estimated nucleated cells by amplifying reference gene primers. Measured with immunoSEQ multiplex PCR; TCRdb has only the in-frame clones, and not every one. V, J and clone size are taken as reported in that table, and D and trimming were inferred from the DNA itself. The sample has around 170,000 clones; 85% to 90% are singletons. CDR1 is SGHDT, CDR2 YYEEEE, per germline. Trimming cost V 4 bases and J 7 bases; bases outside gene matches: 2. The CDR3 totals 13 residues. The receptor comes from a middle-aged man with active or convalescent COVID-19. This sequence joins TRBV5-6 and TRBJ1-4; 9 nucleotides agree with TRBD1. The specimen sequenced was peripheral blood. The CDR3 protein is CASSQTGGEKLFF. The CDR3, as DNA: TGTGCCAGCAGCCAGACAGGGGGTGAAAAACTGTTTTTT.